This TCR beta chain comes out of a study of blood T cell repertoires in COVID-19. On the study more broadly: T cells, B-cell-depleted T cells, or PBMCs provided the cDNA or gDNA that served as material.

The CDR3 covers 12 residues. The germline V gene has CDR1 SEHNR and CDR2 FQNEAQ (reference sequence). With 9 bases removed from V and 9 bases from J, the gap between germline ends came to 15 bases. The assay was immunoSEQ multiplex PCR, and TCRdb's table has in-frame clones only and misses some. This table has about 170,000 clones, around 87% appearing once. Seattle patients were enrolled while actively infected and followed longitudinally. The origin of this receptor is a woman of 80 years or more with COVID-19, enrolled during active disease. What was sequenced was peripheral blood. The chain joins TRBV7-9 to TRBJ2-1; tentative D call: TRBD2 (6 bases). CDR3 protein: CASHPPGVEQFF. CDR3 nucleotides: TGTGCCAGTCACCCCCCGGGAGTTGAGCAGTTCTTC.